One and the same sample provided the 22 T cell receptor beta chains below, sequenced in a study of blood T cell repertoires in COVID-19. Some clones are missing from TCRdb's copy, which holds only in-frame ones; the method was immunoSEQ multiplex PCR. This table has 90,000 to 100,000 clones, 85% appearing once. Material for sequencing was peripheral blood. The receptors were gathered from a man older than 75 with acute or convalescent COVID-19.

The CDR3 region has the DNA TGTGGCTGGCTTAGGCGGGAACGGTACCAAGAGACCCAGTACTTC. It yields the protein CGWLRRERYQETQYF. V usage is TRBV5-4 and J usage is TRBJ2-5; D is perhaps TRBD2 (6 bases). This CDR3 region has 15 residues. Germline lookup yields CDR1 SGHNT and CDR2 YYREEE (reference sequence).

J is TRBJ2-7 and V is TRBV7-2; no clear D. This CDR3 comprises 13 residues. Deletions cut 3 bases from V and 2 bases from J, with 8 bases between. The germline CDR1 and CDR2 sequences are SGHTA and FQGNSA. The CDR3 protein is CASSFDLAYEQYF. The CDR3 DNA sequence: TGTGCCAGCAGCTTCGACTTGGCCTACGAGCAGTACTTC.

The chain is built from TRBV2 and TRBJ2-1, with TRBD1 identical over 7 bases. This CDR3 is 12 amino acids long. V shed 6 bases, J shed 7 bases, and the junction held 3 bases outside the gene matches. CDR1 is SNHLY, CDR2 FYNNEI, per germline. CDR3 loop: CASSQGVNEQFF. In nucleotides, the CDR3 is TGTGCCAGCAGCCAGGGGGTGAATGAGCAGTTCTTC.

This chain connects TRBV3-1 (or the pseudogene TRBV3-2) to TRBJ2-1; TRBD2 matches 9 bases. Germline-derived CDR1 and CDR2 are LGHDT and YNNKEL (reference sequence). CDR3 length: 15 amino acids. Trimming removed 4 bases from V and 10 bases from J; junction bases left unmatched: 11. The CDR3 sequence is CASSPLAGSLLEQFF. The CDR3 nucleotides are TGTGCCAGCAGCCCCCTAGCGGGGTCATTATTGGAGCAGTTCTTC.

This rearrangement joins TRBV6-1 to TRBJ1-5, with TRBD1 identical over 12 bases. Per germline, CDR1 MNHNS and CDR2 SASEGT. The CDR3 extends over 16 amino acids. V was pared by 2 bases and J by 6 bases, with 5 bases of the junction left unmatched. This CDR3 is CASSELGTGGLQPQHF. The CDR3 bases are TGTGCCAGCAGTGAACTGGGGACAGGGGGCCTTCAGCCCCAGCATTTT.

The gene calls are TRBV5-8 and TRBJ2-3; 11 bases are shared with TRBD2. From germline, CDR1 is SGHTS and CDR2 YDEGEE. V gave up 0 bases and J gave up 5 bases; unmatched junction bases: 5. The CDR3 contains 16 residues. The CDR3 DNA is TGTGCCAGCAGCTTGGGTACTAGCGGGAGTAGAGATACGCAGTATTTT. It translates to CASSLGTSGSRDTQYF. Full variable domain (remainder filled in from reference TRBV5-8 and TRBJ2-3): EAGVTQSPTHLIKTRGQQATLRCSPISGHTSVYWYQQALGLGLQFLLWYDEGEERNRGNFPPRFSGRQFPNYSSELNVNALELEDSALYLCASSLGTSGSRDTQYFGPGTRLTVL.

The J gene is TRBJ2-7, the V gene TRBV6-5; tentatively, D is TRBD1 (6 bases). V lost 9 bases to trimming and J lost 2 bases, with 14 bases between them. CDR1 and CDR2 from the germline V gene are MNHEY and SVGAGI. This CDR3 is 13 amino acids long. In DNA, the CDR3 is TGTGCCAGTGTCAGGGGCCCACCCTACGAGCAGTACTTC. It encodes CASVRGPPYEQYF.

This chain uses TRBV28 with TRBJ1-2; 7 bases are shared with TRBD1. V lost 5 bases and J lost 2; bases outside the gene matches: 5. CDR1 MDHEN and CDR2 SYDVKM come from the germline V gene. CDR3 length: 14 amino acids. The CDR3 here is CASSLQGPNYGYTF. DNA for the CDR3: TGTGCCAGCAGTCTACAGGGGCCCAACTATGGCTACACCTTC.

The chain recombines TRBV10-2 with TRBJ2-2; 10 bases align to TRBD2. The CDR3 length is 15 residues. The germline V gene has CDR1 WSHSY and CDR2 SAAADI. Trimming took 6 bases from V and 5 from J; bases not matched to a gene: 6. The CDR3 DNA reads TGCGCCAGCAGGCTAGCGGGAGAGTGGACCGGGGAGCTGTTTTTT. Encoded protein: CASRLAGEWTGELFF.

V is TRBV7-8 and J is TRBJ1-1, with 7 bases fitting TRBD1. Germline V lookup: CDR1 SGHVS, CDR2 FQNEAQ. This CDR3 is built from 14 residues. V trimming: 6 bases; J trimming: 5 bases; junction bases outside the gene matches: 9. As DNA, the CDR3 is TGTGCCAGCAGGATCCAAAAACAGGGGACTGAAGCTTTCTTT. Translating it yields CASRIQKQGTEAFF.

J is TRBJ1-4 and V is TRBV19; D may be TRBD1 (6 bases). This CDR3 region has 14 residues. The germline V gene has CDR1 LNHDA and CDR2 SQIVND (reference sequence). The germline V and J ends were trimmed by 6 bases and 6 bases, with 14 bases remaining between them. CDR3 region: CASSHQGGDEKLFF. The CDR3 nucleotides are TGTGCCAGTAGCCACCAAGGGGGTGATGAAAAACTGTTTTTT.

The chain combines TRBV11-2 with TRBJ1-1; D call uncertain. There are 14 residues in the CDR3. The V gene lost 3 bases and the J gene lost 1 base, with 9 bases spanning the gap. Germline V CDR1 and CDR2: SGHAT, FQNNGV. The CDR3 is CASSFLQPNTEAFF. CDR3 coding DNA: TGTGCCAGCAGCTTCTTACAGCCGAACACTGAAGCTTTCTTT.

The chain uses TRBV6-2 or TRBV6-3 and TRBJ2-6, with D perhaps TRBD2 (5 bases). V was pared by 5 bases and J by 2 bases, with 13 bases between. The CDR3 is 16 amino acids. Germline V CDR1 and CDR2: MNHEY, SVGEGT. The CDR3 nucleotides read TGTGCCAGCAGTCCGCTTCCCGGGGCTGGGGCCAACGTCCTGACTTTC. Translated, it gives CASSPLPGAGANVLTF.

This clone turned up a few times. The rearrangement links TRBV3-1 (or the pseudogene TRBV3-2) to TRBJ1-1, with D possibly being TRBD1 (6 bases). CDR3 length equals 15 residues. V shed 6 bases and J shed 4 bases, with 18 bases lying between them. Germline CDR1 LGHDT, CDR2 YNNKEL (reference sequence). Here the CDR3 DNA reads TGTGCCAGCAGTCCTTCAGGGGCAAGGGTCACTGAAGCTTTCTTT. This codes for CASSPSGARVTEAFF.

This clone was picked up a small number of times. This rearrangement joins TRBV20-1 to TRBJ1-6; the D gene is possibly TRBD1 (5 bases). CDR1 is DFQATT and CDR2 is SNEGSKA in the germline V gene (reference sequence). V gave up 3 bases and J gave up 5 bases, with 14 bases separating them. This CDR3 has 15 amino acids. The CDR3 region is CSASRGFEDNSPLHF. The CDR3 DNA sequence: TGCAGTGCTAGTCGGGGGTTCGAAGATAATTCACCCCTCCACTTT.

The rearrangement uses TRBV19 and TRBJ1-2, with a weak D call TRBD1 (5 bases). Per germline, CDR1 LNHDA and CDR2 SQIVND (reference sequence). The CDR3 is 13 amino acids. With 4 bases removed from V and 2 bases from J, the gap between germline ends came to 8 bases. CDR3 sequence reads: CASSNDRNYGYTF. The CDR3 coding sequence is TGTGCCAGTAGTAACGACAGAAACTATGGCTACACCTTC. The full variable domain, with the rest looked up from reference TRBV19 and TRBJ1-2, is DGGITQSPKYLFRKEGQNVTLSCEQNLNHDAMYWYRQDPGQGLRLIYYSQIVNDFQKGDIAEGYSVSREKKESFPLTVTSAQKNPTAFYLCASSNDRNYGYTFGSGTRLTVV.

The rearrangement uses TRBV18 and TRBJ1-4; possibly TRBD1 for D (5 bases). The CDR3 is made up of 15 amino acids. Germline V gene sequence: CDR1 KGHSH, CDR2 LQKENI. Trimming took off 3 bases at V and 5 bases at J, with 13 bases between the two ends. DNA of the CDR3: TGTGCCAGCTCACCGATGTCAGGGTTCAATGAAAAACTGTTTTTT. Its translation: CASSPMSGFNEKLFF.

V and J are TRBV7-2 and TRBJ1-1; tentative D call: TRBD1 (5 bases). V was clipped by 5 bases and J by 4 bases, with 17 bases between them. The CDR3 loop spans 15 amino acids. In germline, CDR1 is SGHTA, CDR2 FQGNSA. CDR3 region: CASSQGGALGTEAFF. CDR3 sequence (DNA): TGTGCCAGCAGCCAAGGAGGGGCATTGGGCACTGAAGCTTTCTTT.

The CDR3 reads CASSNAGGYEQYF. DNA of the CDR3: TGTGCCAGCAGCAACGCAGGGGGTTACGAGCAGTACTTC. This chain uses TRBV7-6 with TRBJ2-7; 7 bases align to TRBD1. Germline V lookup: CDR1 SGHVS, CDR2 FNYEAQ. The ends lost 5 bases at V and 4 bases at J; junction bases unmatched: 5. The CDR3 is 13 amino acids.

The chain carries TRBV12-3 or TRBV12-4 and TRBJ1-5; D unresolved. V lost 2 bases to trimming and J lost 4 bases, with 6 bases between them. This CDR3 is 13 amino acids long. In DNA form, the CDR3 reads TGTGCCAGCAGTTTAAATCCAAATCAGCCCCAGCATTTT. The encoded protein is CASSLNPNQPQHF.

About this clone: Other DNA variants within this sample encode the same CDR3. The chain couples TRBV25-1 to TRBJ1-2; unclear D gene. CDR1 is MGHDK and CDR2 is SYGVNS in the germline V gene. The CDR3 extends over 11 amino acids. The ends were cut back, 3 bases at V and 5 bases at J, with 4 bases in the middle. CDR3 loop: CASSELYGYTF. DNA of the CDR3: TGTGCCAGCAGTGAGCTATATGGCTACACCTTC.

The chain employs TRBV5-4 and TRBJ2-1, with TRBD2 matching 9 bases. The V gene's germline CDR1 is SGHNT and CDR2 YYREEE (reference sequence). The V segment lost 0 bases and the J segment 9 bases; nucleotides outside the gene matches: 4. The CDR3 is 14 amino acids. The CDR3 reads CASSLGLADGEQFF. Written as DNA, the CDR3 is TGTGCCAGCAGCTTGGGACTAGCGGACGGTGAGCAGTTCTTC.